The present T cell receptor beta chain was sequenced within a study of CD8 T cells in Susac syndrome. Random hexamers served to reverse transcribe about 0.45 to 1 ug RNA. Amplification of TCR beta CDR3 used immunoSEQ multiplex PCR across 54 Vbeta and 13 Jbeta. Each CDR3 protein gets one entry after TCRdb re-called the immunoSEQ multiplex PCR reads with MiXCR. The table records 73,000 or so distinct CDR3 sequences, 85% to 95% of them present only once. Between the trimmed V and J ends, which lost 0 bases and 7 bases, there was a span of 14 bases. The CDR3 is 15 amino acids. The sequenced sample consisted of CD8+ T cells from PBMCs. V and J are TRBV5-3 and TRBJ1-5; D might be TRBD1 (6 bases). TRBV5-3 is an ORF, with its function uncertain. The sequence was collected from a human donor with multiple sclerosis. The CDR3 coding sequence is TGTGCCAGAAGCTTGGTCAGGGGTATGAGACAGCCCCAGCATTTT. It is translated as CARSLVRGMRQPQHF.